These T cell receptor beta chains were read from a single sample in a study of shared clonotypes between healthy human individuals. Libraries were prepared by immunoSEQ multiplex PCR; TCRdb keeps only in-frame clonotypes and omits some of them. In the table there are 2 million to 2.5 million clones, over 85% of which are singletons. The source material was naive CD4+ T cells from PBMCs. The origin of the receptors is a man aged 18 to 29 in good health. Some clones in this sample may be carry-over from other donors' samples. CDR3s include the opening cysteine and the closing phenylalanine or tryptophan. The order of the fields is J gene, V gene, clone size, D gene, CDR3 protein, CDR3 DNA. The D gene is left open where the match is weak. Some rows have no size entry. The others give once, few or many, or a class for an expanded clone.

J gene: TRBJ2-3
V gene: TRBV11-3
clone size: NA
D gene: TRBD1
CDR3 protein: CASSLDDRGTDTQYF
CDR3 DNA: TGTGCCAGCAGCTTAGATGACAGGGGCACAGATACGCAGTATTTT

J gene: TRBJ2-7
V gene: TRBV25-1
clone size: NA
D gene: TRBD2
CDR3 protein: CASTSSSGRFYEQYF
CDR3 DNA: TGTGCCAGCACGTCGTCTAGCGGGAGGTTCTACGAGCAGTACTTC

J gene: TRBJ2-5
V gene: TRBV5-1
clone size: NA
D gene: TRBD1
CDR3 protein: CASSTQGATEETQYF
CDR3 DNA: TGCGCCAGCAGCACCCAGGGGGCTACAGAAGAGACCCAGTACTTC

J gene: TRBJ2-7
V gene: TRBV28
clone size: NA
D gene: TRBD1
CDR3 protein: CASRRDRGLYEQYF
CDR3 DNA: TGTGCCAGCAGGCGGGACAGGGGGCTGTACGAGCAGTACTTC

J gene: TRBJ1-2
V gene: TRBV2
clone size: NA
D gene: NA
CDR3 protein: CASSEAVGQINYGYTF
CDR3 DNA: TGTGCCAGCAGTGAAGCGGTGGGGCAGATTAACTATGGCTACACCTTC

J gene: TRBJ1-1
V gene: TRBV7-8
clone size: once
D gene: NA
CDR3 protein: CASSLFEQGLNTEAFF
CDR3 DNA: TGTGCCAGCAGCTTATTCGAACAGGGATTGAACACTGAAGCTTTCTTT

J gene: TRBJ1-3
V gene: TRBV6-1
clone size: NA
D gene: NA
CDR3 protein: CASSVSGNTIYF
CDR3 DNA: TGTGCCAGCAGTGTAAGTGGAAACACCATATATTTT

J gene: TRBJ1-1
V gene: TRBV28
clone size: NA
D gene: TRBD1
CDR3 protein: CASSSGTGNTEAFF
CDR3 DNA: TGTGCCAGCAGTTCCGGGACAGGGAACACTGAAGCTTTCTTT

J gene: TRBJ1-6
V gene: TRBV30
clone size: NA
D gene: NA
CDR3 protein: CAWSLELLNSPLHF
CDR3 DNA: TGTGCCTGGAGTCTCGAACTTCTGAATTCACCCCTCCACTTT

J gene: TRBJ2-4
V gene: TRBV15
clone size: NA
D gene: TRBD1
CDR3 protein: CATSREGQGRNIQYF
CDR3 DNA: TGTGCCACCAGCAGAGAGGGACAGGGGAGAAACATTCAGTACTTC

J gene: TRBJ1-1
V gene: TRBV5-4
clone size: NA
D gene: NA
CDR3 protein: CASSPGQGGTEAFF
CDR3 DNA: TGTGCCAGCAGCCCCGGGCAGGGAGGGACTGAAGCTTTCTTT

J gene: TRBJ2-7
V gene: TRBV5-4
clone size: NA
D gene: TRBD1
CDR3 protein: CASSSAAGQATYEQYF
CDR3 DNA: TGTGCCAGCAGCTCCGCTGCGGGACAGGCCACCTACGAGCAGTACTTC

J gene: TRBJ2-5
V gene: TRBV27
clone size: once
D gene: TRBD2
CDR3 protein: CASRLAGVQETQYF
CDR3 DNA: TGTGCCAGCCGACTAGCGGGGGTACAAGAGACCCAGTACTTC

J gene: TRBJ2-7
V gene: TRBV7-9
clone size: NA
D gene: NA
CDR3 protein: CASSFSGIYEQYF
CDR3 DNA: TGTGCCAGCAGCTTTTCGGGGATCTACGAGCAGTACTTC

J gene: TRBJ2-2
V gene: TRBV4-1
clone size: NA
D gene: NA
CDR3 protein: CASSPPTPLGTTGELFF
CDR3 DNA: TGCGCCAGCAGCCCTCCCACCCCTTTGGGTACGACCGGGGAGCTGTTTTTT

J gene: TRBJ2-3
V gene: TRBV7-2
clone size: NA
D gene: NA
CDR3 protein: CASSLYIITQYF
CDR3 DNA: TGTGCCAGCAGCCTCTATATTATTACGCAGTATTTT

J gene: TRBJ2-3
V gene: TRBV30
clone size: NA
D gene: NA
CDR3 protein: CAWSRTDTQYF
CDR3 DNA: TGTGCCTGGAGTCGCACAGATACGCAGTATTTT

J gene: TRBJ2-7
V gene: TRBV2
clone size: NA
D gene: NA
CDR3 protein: CASSERGRPYEQYF
CDR3 DNA: TGTGCCAGCAGTGAACGGGGCAGACCCTACGAGCAGTACTTC

J gene: TRBJ1-6
V gene: TRBV7-9
clone size: NA
D gene: NA
CDR3 protein: CATRGWDSPLHF
CDR3 DNA: TGTGCCACCCGGGGGTGGGATTCACCCCTCCACTTT

J gene: TRBJ1-2
V gene: TRBV9
clone size: NA
D gene: NA
CDR3 protein: CASSADQGGYTF
CDR3 DNA: TGTGCCAGCAGCGCGGACCAGGGGGGCTACACCTTC

J gene: TRBJ2-6
V gene: TRBV21-1
clone size: NA
D gene: NA
CDR3 protein: CASDGTPSSGANVLTF
CDR3 DNA: TGTGCCAGCGACGGGACTCCGAGCTCTGGGGCCAACGTCCTGACTTTC

J gene: TRBJ2-3
V gene: TRBV19
clone size: NA
D gene: NA
CDR3 protein: CASSIRRSATGTTDTQYF
CDR3 DNA: TGTGCCAGTAGTATACGGCGTTCCGCCACCGGGACAACAGATACGCAGTATTTT

J gene: TRBJ2-1
V gene: TRBV7-6
clone size: NA
D gene: NA
CDR3 protein: CASSTGTPNNEQFF
CDR3 DNA: TGTGCCAGCAGCACCGGGACGCCCAACAATGAGCAGTTCTTC

J gene: TRBJ2-1
V gene: TRBV7-9
clone size: NA
D gene: TRBD1
CDR3 protein: CASTSKGADEQFF
CDR3 DNA: TGTGCCAGCACCAGCAAGGGGGCGGATGAGCAGTTCTTC

J gene: TRBJ1-1
V gene: TRBV6-6
clone size: NA
D gene: TRBD1
CDR3 protein: CASSTTDRANTEAFF
CDR3 DNA: TGTGCCAGCAGTACCACCGACAGGGCGAACACTGAAGCTTTCTTT

J gene: TRBJ2-1
V gene: TRBV19
clone size: NA
D gene: NA
CDR3 protein: CASSIGLPDEQFF
CDR3 DNA: TGTGCCAGTAGTATCGGGCTACCCGATGAGCAGTTCTTC

J gene: TRBJ2-2
V gene: TRBV28
clone size: NA
D gene: TRBD1
CDR3 protein: CASSLFGTGGTGELFF
CDR3 DNA: TGTGCCAGCAGTTTATTCGGGACAGGTGGCACCGGGGAGCTGTTTTTT

J gene: TRBJ2-1
V gene: TRBV4-1
clone size: NA
D gene: TRBD2
CDR3 protein: CASSQPLAGVRNNEQFF
CDR3 DNA: TGCGCCAGCAGCCAACCTCTAGCGGGAGTACGCAACAATGAGCAGTTCTTC

J gene: TRBJ2-5
V gene: TRBV29-1
clone size: NA
D gene: TRBD2
CDR3 protein: CSVTGTSSQETQYF
CDR3 DNA: TGCAGCGTCACCGGGACTAGTAGTCAAGAGACCCAGTACTTC

J gene: TRBJ1-4
V gene: TRBV5-6
clone size: NA
D gene: NA
CDR3 protein: CASSLEAGELFF
CDR3 DNA: TGTGCCAGCAGCTTGGAGGCAGGGGAACTGTTTTTT

J gene: TRBJ1-1
V gene: TRBV12-5
clone size: NA
D gene: NA
CDR3 protein: CASALDGLHPEAFF
CDR3 DNA: TGTGCTAGTGCCCTCGACGGACTCCACCCTGAAGCTTTCTTT